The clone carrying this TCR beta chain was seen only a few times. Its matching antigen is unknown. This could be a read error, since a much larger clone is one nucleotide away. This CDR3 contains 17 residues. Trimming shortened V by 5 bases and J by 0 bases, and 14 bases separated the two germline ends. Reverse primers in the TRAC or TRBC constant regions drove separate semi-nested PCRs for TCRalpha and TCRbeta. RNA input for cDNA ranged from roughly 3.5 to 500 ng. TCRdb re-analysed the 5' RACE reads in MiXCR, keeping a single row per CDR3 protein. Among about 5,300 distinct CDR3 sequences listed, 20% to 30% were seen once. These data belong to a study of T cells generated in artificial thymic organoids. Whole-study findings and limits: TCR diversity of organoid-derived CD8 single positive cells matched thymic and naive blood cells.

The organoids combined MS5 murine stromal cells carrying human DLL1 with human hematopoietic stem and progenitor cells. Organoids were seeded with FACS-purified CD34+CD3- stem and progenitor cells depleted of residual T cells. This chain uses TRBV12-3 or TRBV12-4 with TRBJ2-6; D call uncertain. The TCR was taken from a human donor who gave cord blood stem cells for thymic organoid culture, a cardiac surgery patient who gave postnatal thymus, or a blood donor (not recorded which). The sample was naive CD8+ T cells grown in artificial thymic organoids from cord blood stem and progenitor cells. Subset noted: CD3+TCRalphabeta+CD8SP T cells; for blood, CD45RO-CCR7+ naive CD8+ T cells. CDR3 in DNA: TGTGCCAGCAGTGCACTGGGGATCCTCTCTGGGGCCAACGTCCTGACTTTC. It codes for CASSALGILSGANVLTF.